The T cell receptor beta chain described here comes from a study of blood T cells in healthy people across ages. Investigators took about 9.4 milliliters of peripheral blood from every donor. This CDR3 is 15 amino acids long. Germline V gene data show CDR1 as SGHTA and CDR2 as FQGNSA. A second PCR of about 7 to 12 cycles used a sample-barcoded 5' primer and a J-beta primer mix. TCRdb re-called the 5' RACE reads through MiXCR, storing one row per CDR3 protein. This table has 1.5 million to 2 million distinct CDR3 sequences, 28% appearing once. Of note for this clonotype: Given a much more abundant clone one base away, this may be a read error.

The sequence was obtained from a woman younger than 45 in good health. Material for sequencing was blood. The chain couples TRBV7-2 to TRBJ2-5, with 8 bases that match TRBD1. The chain's CDR3 is CACSLVTGDQETQYF. Written as DNA, the CDR3 is TGTGCCTGCAGCTTAGTGACAGGGGATCAAGAGACCCAGTACTTC.